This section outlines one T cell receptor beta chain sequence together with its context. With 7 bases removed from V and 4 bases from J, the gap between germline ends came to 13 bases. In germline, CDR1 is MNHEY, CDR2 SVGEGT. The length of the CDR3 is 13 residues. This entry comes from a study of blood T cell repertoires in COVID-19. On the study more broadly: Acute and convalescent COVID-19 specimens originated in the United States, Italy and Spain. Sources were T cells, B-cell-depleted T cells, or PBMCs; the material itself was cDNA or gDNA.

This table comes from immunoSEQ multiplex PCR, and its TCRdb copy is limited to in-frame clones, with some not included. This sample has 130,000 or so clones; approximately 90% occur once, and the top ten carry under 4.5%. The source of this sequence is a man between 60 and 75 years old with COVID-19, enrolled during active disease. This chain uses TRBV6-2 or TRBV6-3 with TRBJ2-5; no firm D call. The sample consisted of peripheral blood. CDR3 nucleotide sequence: TGTGCCAGCACCCCAGACTTCCGAGAGACCCAGTACTTC. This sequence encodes CASTPDFRETQYF.